The 16 T cell receptor beta chains below all came from one sample that was sequenced in a study of preoperative IRX-2 immunotherapy in early breast cancer. Treatment specified: preoperative locoregional IRX-2 cytokine immunotherapy. Profiling relied on immunoSEQ multiplex PCR, and the TCRdb table lists in-frame clones only, not all of them. The sample lists around 30,000 clones; over 75% were seen once. This material was collected from a patient treated with IRX-2 immunotherapy. These receptors all come from a human donor with breast cancer.

The J gene is TRBJ2-1, the V gene TRBV1. TRBV1 is given as a pseudogene. The CDR3 totals 18 residues. This chain's CDR3 is CASSQPLEQAYSYNEQFF. The CDR3 DNA is TGCGCCAGCAGCCAGCCCCTCGAACAAGCTTATTCCTACAATGAGCAGTTCTTC.

V usage is TRBV10-3 and J usage is TRBJ2-7; a possible D gene is TRBD2 (6 bases). CDR1 and CDR2 (germline): ENHRY, SYGVKD. This CDR3 comprises 12 residues. Trimming removed 2 bases from V and 7 bases from J, with 9 bases in between. CDR3 sequence reads: CAISEGAGEQYF. The DNA for the CDR3 is TGTGCCATCAGTGAGGGGGCGGGGGAGCAGTACTTC.

The CDR3 bases are TGTGCCACCAGCCGTGACAGGGGTACCATGAACACTGAAGCTTTCTTT. Its protein is CATSRDRGTMNTEAFF. The chain uses TRBV15 and TRBJ1-1; 8 nucleotides match TRBD1. Germline CDR1 reads LNHNV; CDR2 reads YYDKDF (reference sequence). V dropped 5 bases and J dropped 0; count of bases not matched to a gene: 8. CDR3 length equals 16 residues.

The gene calls are TRBV5-1 and TRBJ2-7; TRBD2 agrees at 9 bases. V lost 4 bases to trimming and J lost 5 bases; unmatched junction nucleotides: 13. This CDR3 is 16 amino acids long. CDR1 SGHRS and CDR2 YFSETQ come from the germline V gene. The CDR3 is CASSAPAGGPRDEQYF. The CDR3, as DNA: TGCGCCAGCAGCGCCCCCGCGGGGGGGCCACGAGACGAGCAGTACTTC. Together with reference TRBV5-1 and TRBJ2-7, the CDR3 gives the full variable domain: KAGVTQTPRYLIKTRGQQVTLSCSPISGHRSVSWYQQTPGQGLQFLFEYFSETQRNKGNFPGRFSGRQFSNSRSEMNVSTLELGDSALYLCASSAPAGGPRDEQYFGPGTRLTVT.

The genes are TRBV11-3 and TRBJ1-2, with D possibly TRBD1 on 6 matching bases. This CDR3 comprises 16 residues. The V gene lost 4 bases and the J gene lost 8 bases, with 23 bases spanning the gap. Germline V CDR1 and CDR2: SGHNT, YENEEA. The CDR3 nucleotides are TGTGCCAGCAGCTCACGGACAGAAATAAGGGCGGGCGGCTACACCTTC. Protein: CASSSRTEIRAGGYTF.

The V call is TRBV6-8, the J call TRBJ2-1, with D maybe TRBD1 (7 bases). V lost 0 bases and J 4 bases, leaving 19 bases between the germline ends. Germline CDR1 is MNHGY and CDR2 is SAAAGT. The CDR3 runs 18 residues. The CDR3 here is CASSYSGPAGQRYNEQFF. CDR3 bases: TGTGCCAGCAGTTACTCAGGTCCCGCGGGACAGCGTTACAATGAGCAGTTCTTC.

The J gene is TRBJ2-4, the V gene TRBV6-8, with TRBD2 matching over 9 bases. CDR1 and CDR2 from the germline V gene are MNHGY and SAAAGT. V gave up 6 bases and J gave up 9 bases; unmatched junction bases: 21. The CDR3 loop spans 18 amino acids. The CDR3 nucleotides read TGTGCCAGCAGCCCTACGGGGTGGGGCGCGGGGGGGCTTATCATTCAGTACTTC. This codes for CASSPTGWGAGGLIIQYF.

This CDR3 reads CATSRAGSGANVLTF. CDR3 bases: TGTGCCACCAGCAGAGCTGGCTCTGGGGCCAACGTCCTGACTTTC. The chain is built from TRBV15 and TRBJ2-6; D gene unclear. This CDR3 region has 15 residues. CDR1 is LNHNV, CDR2 YYDKDF, per germline (reference sequence). V was trimmed by 1 base and J by 0 bases, leaving 4 bases between them. Full variable domain (missing parts from reference TRBV15 and TRBJ2-6): DAMVIQNPRYQVTQFGKPVTLSCSQTLNHNVMYWYQQKSSQAPKLLFHYYDKDFNNEADTPDNFQSRRPNTSFCFLDIRSPGLGDTAMYLCATSRAGSGANVLTFGAGSRLTVL.

V gene TRBV12-2 combines with J gene TRBJ2-5; TRBD1, as called in the table, went unchecked against the DNA. TRBV12-2 is designated a pseudogene. CDR3 length equals 14 residues. The CDR3 DNA reads TGTGCCTCCCAGGTGACCCCGCCTGCGGAGACCCAGTACTTC. It is translated as CASQVTPPAETQYF.

The chain links TRBV18 to TRBJ2-7, with TRBD2 as a possible D gene (6 bases). The CDR3 spans 13 residues. Germline CDR1 reads KGHSH; CDR2 reads LQKENI. Trimming left V 6 bases short and J 2 bases short, with 11 bases between. The DNA for the CDR3 is TGTGCCAGCTCGGGAGGAAATCCCTACGAGCAGTACTTC. Its protein is CASSGGNPYEQYF.

V is TRBV11-3 and J is TRBJ2-1; TRBD2 matches 7 bases. The CDR3 has 14 residues. The J segment lost 11 bases and the V segment lost 1 base, leaving 8 bases of the junction unmatched. CDR1 and CDR2 (germline): SGHNT, YENEEA. The CDR3 region is CASSLGNLAEKQFF. CDR3 DNA: TGTGCCAGCAGCTTAGGGAATCTAGCGGAAAAGCAGTTCTTC. Full variable domain (rest looked up from reference TRBV11-3 and TRBJ2-1): EAGVVQSPRYKIIEKKQPVAFWCNPISGHNTLYWYLQNLGQGPELLIRYENEEAVDDSQLPKDRFSAERLKGVDSTLKIQPAELGDSAVYLCASSLGNLAEKQFFGPGTRLTVL.

The chain links TRBV6-8 to TRBJ2-2; 8 nucleotides align to TRBD1. CDR3 length equals 15 residues. V trimming: 10 bases; J trimming: 3 bases; junction bases outside the gene matches: 10. CDR1 and CDR2 from the germline V gene are MNHGY and SAAAGT. In nucleotides, the CDR3 is TGTGCCACCTCGAGGGCAGGGGGCGACACCGGGGAGCTGTTTTTT. Residues: CATSRAGGDTGELFF.

Concerning this clone itself: At one of its ends the junction is not consistent with the germline gene, which may arise from a read error. This chain uses TRBV18 with TRBJ2-7; 8 bases are shared with TRBD2. This CDR3 has 15 residues. Germline CDR1 is KGHSH and CDR2 is LQKENI. CDR3 amino acids: CTSSPQRTSFDEQYF. CDR3 DNA: TGTACCAGCTCACCGCAGCGGACTAGCTTCGACGAGCAGTACTTC.

This sequence joins TRBV23-1 and TRBJ2-1; D perhaps matches TRBD1 (5 bases). TRBV23-1 is given ORF status, its function remaining uncertain. This CDR3 has 14 residues. V lost 6 bases and J lost 5, with 14 bases in between. CDR3 bases: TGCGCCAGCAGCCTCAGGGTAGGCGACAATGAGCAGTTCTTC. It specifies CASSLRVGDNEQFF.

J is TRBJ2-5 and V is TRBV5-1, with D perhaps TRBD1 or TRBD2 (5 bases each). Germline CDR1 is SGHRS and CDR2 is YFSETQ. The length of the CDR3 is 18 residues. V lost 6 bases and J lost 0, with 24 bases in between. The CDR3 DNA reads as TGCGCCAGCAACCCCTCCGGCGCCGGGGACGATCACCAAGAGACCCAGTACTTC. As protein: CASNPSGAGDDHQETQYF.

V and J are TRBV5-1 and TRBJ2-7; TRBD2 might be the D (6 bases). V was pared by 4 bases and J by 4 bases, with 15 bases between. This CDR3 contains 14 residues. Germline V gene sequence: CDR1 SGHRS, CDR2 YFSETQ. CDR3: CASSTGTGYYEQYF. In DNA, the CDR3 is TGCGCCAGCAGCACCGGGACTGGCTATTACGAGCAGTACTTC.